This T cell receptor (beta chain) emerged from a study of technical replicates of blood from a handful of donors. Clones were read by immunoSEQ multiplex PCR, and TCRdb kept only the in-frame ones, dropping some. The sample includes more than 70,000 clones, 93% seen only once; the top ten take 0.2% to 0.25%. The V gene's germline CDR1 is MNHEY and CDR2 SVGAGI. V lost 4 bases and J lost 2; bases outside the gene matches: 4. CDR3 size: 15 residues. The V and J genes are TRBV6-5 and TRBJ2-3; 9 nucleotides match TRBD1. The source of this sequence is a human donor in good health. The sequencing sample was made of T cells isolated from PBMCs. The CDR3 nucleotides read TGTGCCAGCAGTTCTGACAGGGGGTACACAGATACGCAGTATTTT. This sequence encodes CASSSDRGYTDTQYF.